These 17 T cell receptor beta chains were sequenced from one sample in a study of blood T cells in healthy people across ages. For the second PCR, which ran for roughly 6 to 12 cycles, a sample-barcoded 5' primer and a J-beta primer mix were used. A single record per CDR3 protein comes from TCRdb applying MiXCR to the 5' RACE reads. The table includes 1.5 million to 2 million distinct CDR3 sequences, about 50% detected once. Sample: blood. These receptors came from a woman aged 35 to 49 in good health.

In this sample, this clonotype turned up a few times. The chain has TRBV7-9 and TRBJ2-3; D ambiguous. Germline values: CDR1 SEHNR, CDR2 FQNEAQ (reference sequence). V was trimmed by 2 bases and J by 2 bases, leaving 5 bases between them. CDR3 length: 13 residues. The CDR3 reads CASSLYPTDTQYF. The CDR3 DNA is TGTGCCAGCAGCTTATACCCCACAGATACGCAGTATTTT.

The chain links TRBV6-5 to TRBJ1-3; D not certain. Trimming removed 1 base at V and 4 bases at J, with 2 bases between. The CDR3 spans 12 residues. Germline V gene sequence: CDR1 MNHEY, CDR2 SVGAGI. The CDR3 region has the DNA TGTGCCAGCAGTTACTTAGGAAACACCATATATTTT. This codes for CASSYLGNTIYF.

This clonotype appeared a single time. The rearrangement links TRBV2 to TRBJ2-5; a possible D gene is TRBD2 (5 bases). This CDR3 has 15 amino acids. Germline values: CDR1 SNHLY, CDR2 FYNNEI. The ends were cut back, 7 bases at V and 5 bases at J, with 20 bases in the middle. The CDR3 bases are TGTGCCAGCAAGAGGACCCGAACTACGGGGGAGACCCAGTACTTC. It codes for CASKRTRTTGETQYF.

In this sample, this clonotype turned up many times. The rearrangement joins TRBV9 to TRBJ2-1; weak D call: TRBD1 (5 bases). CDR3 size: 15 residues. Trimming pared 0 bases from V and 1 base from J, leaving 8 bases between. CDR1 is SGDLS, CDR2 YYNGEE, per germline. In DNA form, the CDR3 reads TGTGCCAGCAGCGTAGGTGGGGCGTCCTACAATGAGCAGTTCTTC. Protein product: CASSVGGASYNEQFF. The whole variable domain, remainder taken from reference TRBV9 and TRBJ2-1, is DSGVTQTPKHLITATGQRVTLRCSPRSGDLSVYWYQQSLDQGLQFLIQYYNGEERAKGNILERFSAQQFPDLHSELNLSSLELGDSALYFCASSVGGASYNEQFFGPGTRLTVL.

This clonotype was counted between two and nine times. The CDR3 coding sequence is TGTGCCAGCAGCCCCGTGGCGGGGGCGCTCCACTCCGAGCAGTACTTC. Protein sequence: CASSPVAGALHSEQYF. J is TRBJ2-7 and V is TRBV7-2, with D possibly matching TRBD2 (7 bases). The germline V gene has CDR1 SGHTA and CDR2 FQGNSA. The CDR3 runs 16 residues. Trimming stripped 5 bases from V and 6 bases from J, with 23 bases between.

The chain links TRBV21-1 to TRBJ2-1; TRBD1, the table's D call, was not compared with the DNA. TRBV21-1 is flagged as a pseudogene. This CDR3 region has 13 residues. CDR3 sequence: CGGVPETYNEQFF. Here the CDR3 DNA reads TGTGGGGGGGTCCCGGAAACCTACAATGAGCAGTTCTTC.

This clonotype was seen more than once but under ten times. This CDR3 is CASSSYRSGTEAFF. In DNA form, the CDR3 reads TGTGCCAGCAGTTCCTACAGGTCCGGCACTGAAGCTTTCTTT. The V and J genes are TRBV6-6 and TRBJ1-1; maybe TRBD1 (5 bases). CDR3 length: 14 residues. V dropped 4 bases and J dropped 4 bases, with 13 bases sitting between them. Germline V lookup: CDR1 MNHNY, CDR2 SVGAGI (reference sequence).

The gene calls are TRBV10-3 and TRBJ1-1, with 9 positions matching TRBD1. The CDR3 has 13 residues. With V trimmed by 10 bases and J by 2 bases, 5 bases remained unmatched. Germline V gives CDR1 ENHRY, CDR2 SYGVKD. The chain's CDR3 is CATRTGGNTEAFF. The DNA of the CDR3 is TGTGCCACCCGAACAGGGGGCAACACTGAAGCTTTCTTT.

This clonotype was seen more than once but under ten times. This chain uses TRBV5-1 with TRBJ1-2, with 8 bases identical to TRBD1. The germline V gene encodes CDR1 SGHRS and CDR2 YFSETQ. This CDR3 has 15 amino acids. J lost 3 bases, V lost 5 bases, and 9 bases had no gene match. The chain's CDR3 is CASRYGQGGDYGYTF. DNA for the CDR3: TGCGCCAGCAGATACGGACAGGGCGGTGACTATGGCTACACCTTC.

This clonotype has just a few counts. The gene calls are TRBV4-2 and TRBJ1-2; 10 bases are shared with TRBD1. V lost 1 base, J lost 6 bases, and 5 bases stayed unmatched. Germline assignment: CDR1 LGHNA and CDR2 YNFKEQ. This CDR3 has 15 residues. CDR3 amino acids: CASSQAAGTGDGYTF. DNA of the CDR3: TGTGCCAGCAGCCAAGCCGCCGGGACAGGGGATGGCTACACCTTC.

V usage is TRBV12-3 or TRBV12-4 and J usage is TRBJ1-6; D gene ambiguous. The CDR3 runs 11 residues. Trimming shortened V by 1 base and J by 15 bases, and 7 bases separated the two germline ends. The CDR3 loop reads CASSLGDRLHF. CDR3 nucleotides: TGTGCCAGCAGTTTAGGGGATCGCCTCCACTTT.

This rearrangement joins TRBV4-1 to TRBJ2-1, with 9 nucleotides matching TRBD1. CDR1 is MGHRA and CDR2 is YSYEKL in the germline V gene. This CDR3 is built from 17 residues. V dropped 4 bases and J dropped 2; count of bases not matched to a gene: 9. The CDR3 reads CASSREATGGPYNEQFF. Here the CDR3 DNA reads TGCGCCAGCAGCCGAGAGGCGACAGGGGGACCCTACAATGAGCAGTTCTTC.

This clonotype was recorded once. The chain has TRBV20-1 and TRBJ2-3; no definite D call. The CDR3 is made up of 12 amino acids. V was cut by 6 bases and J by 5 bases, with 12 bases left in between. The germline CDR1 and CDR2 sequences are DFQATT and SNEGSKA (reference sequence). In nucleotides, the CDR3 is TGCAGTGCCGAAGGGTCCAGAGATACGCAGTATTTT. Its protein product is CSAEGSRDTQYF.

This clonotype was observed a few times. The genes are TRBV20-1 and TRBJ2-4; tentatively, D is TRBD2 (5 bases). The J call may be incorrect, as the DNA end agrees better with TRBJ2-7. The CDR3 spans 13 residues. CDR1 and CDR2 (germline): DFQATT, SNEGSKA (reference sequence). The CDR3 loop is CSARGSLEGEQYF. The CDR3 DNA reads TGCAGTGCTAGGGGGAGCCTGGAAGGCGAGCAGTACTTC.

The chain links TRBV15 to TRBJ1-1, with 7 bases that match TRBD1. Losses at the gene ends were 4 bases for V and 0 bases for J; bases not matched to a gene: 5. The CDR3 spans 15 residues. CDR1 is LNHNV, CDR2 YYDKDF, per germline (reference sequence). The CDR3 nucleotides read TGTGCCACCAGCACCAGGACAGGCATGAACACTGAAGCTTTCTTT. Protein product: CATSTRTGMNTEAFF.

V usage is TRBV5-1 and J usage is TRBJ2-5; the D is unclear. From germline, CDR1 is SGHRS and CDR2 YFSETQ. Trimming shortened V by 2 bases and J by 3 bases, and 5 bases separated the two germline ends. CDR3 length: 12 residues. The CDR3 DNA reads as TGCGCCAGCAGCTTCCAGGAAGAGACCCAGTACTTC. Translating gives CASSFQEETQYF. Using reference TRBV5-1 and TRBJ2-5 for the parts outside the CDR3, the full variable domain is KAGVTQTPRYLIKTRGQQVTLSCSPISGHRSVSWYQQTPGQGLQFLFEYFSETQRNKGNFPGRFSGRQFSNSRSEMNVSTLELGDSALYLCASSFQEETQYFGPGTRLLVL.

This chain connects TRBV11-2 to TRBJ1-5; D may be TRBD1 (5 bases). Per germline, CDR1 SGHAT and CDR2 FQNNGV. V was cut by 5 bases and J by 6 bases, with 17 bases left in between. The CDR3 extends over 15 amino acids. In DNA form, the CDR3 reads TGTGCCAGCAGCACAAGTGGGGGAATAGGTCAGCCCCAGCATTTT. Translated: CASSTSGGIGQPQHF.